The rows below give T cell receptor beta chains drawn from one sample of a study of CD8 T cells in ankylosing spondylitis. MiXCR, applied by TCRdb to the 5' RACE reads, yields one record per CDR3 protein. The sample consists of roughly 280,000 distinct CDR3 sequences, over 15% of them appearing once. Sequencing was done on a sample of blood, either unsorted or a sorted T cell fraction (not recorded which). The source is a male donor with ankylosing spondylitis or in good health (not recorded which). Each CDR3 is given with its conserved first and last residue.

TRBV12-3/TRBV12-4	TRBJ2-5	CTSSSGVAVETQYF
TRBV11-2	TRBJ2-2	CASSLEWGGTGELFF
TRBV12-3/TRBV12-4	TRBJ1-1	CASSQTGDTSIFSNTEAFF
TRBV5-6	TRBJ2-1	CASSLASPEREGNEQFF
TRBV12-3/TRBV12-4	TRBJ2-2	CASKVAGGGGNTGELFF
TRBV12-3/TRBV12-4	TRBJ1-1	CASRSGQGGEAFF
TRBV1	TRBJ2-1	CTSSPYHAAGAYNEQFF
TRBV5-6	TRBJ1-4	CASSGDRGTANEKLFF
TRBV5-1	TRBJ1-2	CASGSGGSGVGYTF
TRBV20-1	TRBJ2-3	CCARDEGRRPTDTQYF
TRBV20-1	TRBJ2-1	CSATLGLADSYNEQFF
TRBV5-1	TRBJ2-1	CASSLGVAGLNEQFF
TRBV10-3	TRBJ2-3	CAIQDRQGTDTQYF
TRBV5-1	TRBJ2-3	CASSKGQTTDTQYF
TRBV3-1	TRBJ1-4	CASSQDLAEKLFF
TRBV12-3/TRBV12-4	TRBJ2-5	CASSLGQWETQYF
TRBV6-5	TRBJ1-6	CASSYSIGGSYNSPLHF
TRBV28	TRBJ1-5	CASTAVGSFGQPQHF
TRBV7-2	TRBJ2-1	CASSLERGGFEQFF
TRBV27	TRBJ2-3	CASSLIAGADTQYF
TRBV7-3	TRBJ2-3	CASSNDRGLAVRTDTQYF
TRBV4-2	TRBJ1-1	CASSQDHGSAGGVATEAFF
TRBV3-1	TRBJ1-2	CASSRDPTGYSGYTF
TRBV30	TRBJ1-2	CAWSNRRDYGYTF
TRBV9	TRBJ2-2	CASSVLPDLPPTGELFF
TRBV12-3/TRBV12-4	TRBJ2-1	CASSFAGGYNEQFF
TRBV10-1	TRBJ2-1	CASSRGQGILDEQFF
TRBV7-6	TRBJ1-1	CASSFAGSTEAFF
TRBV28	TRBJ1-2	CASSDSLYGYTF
TRBV20-1	TRBJ2-1	CSARTSLWNEQFF
TRBV7-3	TRBJ2-5	CASSLTGAGAETQYF
TRBV6-1	TRBJ2-3	CASSPRGGAGDTQYF
TRBV29-1	TRBJ2-1	CSVRGAEQFF
TRBV25-1	TRBJ2-5	CASSEIGTSGPETQYF
TRBV5-1	TRBJ2-1	CASSPPNGRVNEQFF
TRBV5-1	TRBJ1-2	CASSQEVQGALGYTF
TRBV3-1	TRBJ2-2	CASSRLGMAGGLKNTGELFF
TRBV20-1	TRBJ2-1	CSARGVNTNEQFF
TRBV5-4	TRBJ1-3	CASSTDSSGNTIYF
TRBV29-1	TRBJ1-2	CSVTDINYGYTF
TRBV20-1	TRBJ2-1	CSARDFSGGYNEQFF
TRBV12-3/TRBV12-4	TRBJ1-6	CASSLEGQGKSPLHF
TRBV28	TRBJ2-5	CASIPDRLQETQYF
TRBV4-1	TRBJ2-5	CASSQEWVETQYF
TRBV4-2	TRBJ1-5	CASSQDPLQGSNQPQHF
TRBV7-2	TRBJ1-1	CASSPNGQGNTEAFF
TRBV24-1	TRBJ1-4	CATSGGQDEKLFF
TRBV9	TRBJ2-1	CASSPSYIAYNEQFF
TRBV20-1	TRBJ2-1	CSARDSGPPLYNEQFF